These T cell receptor beta chains were read from a single sample in a study of shared clonotypes between healthy human individuals. Produced via immunoSEQ multiplex PCR; TCRdb's table is partial and in-frame only. Of 800,000 to 1,200,000 clones listed, approximately 80% are singletons. The source material was memory CD4+ T cells from PBMCs. The receptors come from a man aged 18 to 35 in good health. Some clones in this sample may be carry-over from other donors' samples. The CDR3 runs from the conserved cysteine through the conserved F or W. The D gene is left open where the match is weak. The size field is filled for only some rows; it gives once, few, many or a size class.

CDR3: CASSLSGDYGYTF
DNA: TGTGCCAGCAGTTTATCCGGGGACTATGGCTACACCTTC
size: NA
J: TRBJ1-2
V: TRBV28
D: NA

CDR3: CASGGWRSSEQYF
DNA: TGTGCCAGCGGGGGGTGGCGCTCCTCCGAGCAGTACTTC
size: NA
J: TRBJ2-7
V: TRBV2
D: NA

CDR3: CASSLGVDQPQHF
DNA: TGCGCCAGCAGCCTCGGTGTCGATCAGCCCCAGCATTTT
size: few
J: TRBJ1-5
V: TRBV4-1
D: NA

CDR3: CASSRTVSSYNEQFF
DNA: TGTGCCAGCAGCCGGACAGTTTCTTCCTACAATGAGCAGTTCTTC
size: NA
J: TRBJ2-1
V: TRBV7-3
D: NA

CDR3: CASSLGTGGTLGYEQYF
DNA: TGTGCCAGCAGCTTAGGGACAGGGGGCACCTTGGGCTACGAGCAGTACTTC
size: NA
J: TRBJ2-7
V: TRBV5-4
D: TRBD1

CDR3: CASSPSVNNYGYTF
DNA: TGTGCCAGCTCACCATCGGTAAATAACTATGGCTACACCTTC
size: NA
J: TRBJ1-2
V: TRBV18
D: NA

CDR3: CASSHRASTDTQYF
DNA: TGTGCCAGCAGTCACAGGGCCAGCACAGATACGCAGTATTTT
size: NA
J: TRBJ2-3
V: TRBV25-1
D: NA

CDR3: CASSPSSGTDTQYF
DNA: TGTGCCAGCTCACCATCTAGCGGGACAGATACGCAGTATTTT
size: NA
J: TRBJ2-3
V: TRBV18
D: TRBD2

CDR3: CASSFGGALSYEQYF
DNA: TGTGCCAGCAGTTTTGGGGGGGCTCTCTCCTACGAGCAGTACTTC
size: NA
J: TRBJ2-7
V: TRBV28
D: NA

CDR3: CASSPPGNQGHIQYF
DNA: TGTGCCAGCTCACCCCCAGGCAACCAGGGCCACATTCAGTACTTC
size: NA
J: TRBJ2-4
V: TRBV18
D: NA

CDR3: CAGDRGQGYEQYF
DNA: TGTGCCGGGGACAGGGGACAGGGTTACGAGCAGTACTTC
size: NA
J: TRBJ2-7
V: TRBV30
D: TRBD1

CDR3: CASSQGASTGGNEKLFF
DNA: TGCGCCAGCAGCCAAGGGGCATCGACAGGGGGTAATGAAAAACTGTTTTTT
size: NA
J: TRBJ1-4
V: TRBV4-1
D: TRBD1

CDR3: CASSSLFSLAGPSSYEQYF
DNA: TGTGCCAGCAGCTCCCTTTTCTCGTTGGCGGGACCGAGCTCCTACGAGCAGTACTTC
size: NA
J: TRBJ2-7
V: TRBV5-4
D: NA

CDR3: CASSLDTALYGYTF
DNA: TGTGCCAGCAGCTTGGATACAGCCCTCTATGGCTACACCTTC
size: NA
J: TRBJ1-2
V: TRBV5-5
D: NA

CDR3: CARSFRGAANVLTF
DNA: TGTGCCAGAAGCTTTCGAGGGGCCGCCAACGTCCTGACTTTC
size: once
J: TRBJ2-6
V: TRBV5-3
D: NA

CDR3: CASRPLRRGAGDTEAFF
DNA: TGTGCCAGCAGGCCCCTGCGCAGGGGGGCGGGGGACACTGAAGCTTTCTTT
size: NA
J: TRBJ1-1
V: TRBV27
D: TRBD1

CDR3: CASSPPGRGYNEQFF
DNA: TGTGCCAGCTCACCACCGGGGCGGGGTTACAATGAGCAGTTCTTC
size: NA
J: TRBJ2-1
V: TRBV18
D: NA

CDR3: CASSLGSNTEAFF
DNA: TGTGCCAGCAGTTTAGGGTCGAACACTGAAGCTTTCTTT
size: few
J: TRBJ1-1
V: TRBV27
D: NA

CDR3: CASSLGQRQGTEAFF
DNA: TGTGCCAGCAGCTTGGGGCAGCGCCAGGGGACTGAAGCTTTCTTT
size: NA
J: TRBJ1-1
V: TRBV5-6
D: NA

CDR3: CASSDGTGSYEQYF
DNA: TGTGCCAGCAGTGACGGGACAGGATCCTACGAGCAGTACTTC
size: few
J: TRBJ2-7
V: TRBV2
D: TRBD1

CDR3: CASSRTFLGAKETQYF
DNA: TGTGCCAGCAGCCGGACTTTCTTAGGAGCCAAAGAGACCCAGTACTTC
size: NA
J: TRBJ2-5
V: TRBV7-8
D: NA

CDR3: CASSPRRSGGPGGTDTQYF
DNA: TGTGCCAGCAGCCCGAGGAGGAGTGGTGGGCCAGGGGGGACAGATACGCAGTATTTT
size: once
J: TRBJ2-3
V: TRBV9
D: NA

CDR3: CASSRSRYNEQFF
DNA: TGTGCCAGCAGTCGGTCCCGCTACAATGAGCAGTTCTTC
size: NA
J: TRBJ2-1
V: TRBV27
D: NA

CDR3: CASSPMAGDTEAFF
DNA: TGTGCCAGCTCACCAATGGCGGGGGACACTGAAGCTTTCTTT
size: NA
J: TRBJ1-1
V: TRBV18
D: NA

CDR3: CASSLALAGGTDTQYF
DNA: TGTGCCAGCAGCTTGGCACTGGCAGGGGGCACAGATACGCAGTATTTT
size: NA
J: TRBJ2-3
V: TRBV5-4
D: NA

CDR3: CATSRDPDTLHGYTF
DNA: TGTGCCACCAGCAGAGACCCGGACACTCTCCATGGCTACACCTTC
size: NA
J: TRBJ1-2
V: TRBV15
D: NA

CDR3: CASRRGGSTQPQHF
DNA: TGTGCCAGCAGACGGGGAGGGTCTACGCAGCCCCAGCATTTT
size: NA
J: TRBJ1-5
V: TRBV2
D: NA

CDR3: CASSFGGTGANVLTF
DNA: TGTGCCAGCAGCTTTGGGGGAACTGGGGCCAACGTCCTGACTTTC
size: many
J: TRBJ2-6
V: TRBV7-2
D: NA

CDR3: CASSVGGRAVADTQYF
DNA: TGTGCCAGCAGCGTAGGGGGCAGGGCGGTGGCAGATACGCAGTATTTT
size: NA
J: TRBJ2-3
V: TRBV9
D: NA

CDR3: CASSIGVYSNQPQHF
DNA: TGTGCCAGTAGTATCGGGGTTTATAGCAATCAGCCCCAGCATTTT
size: NA
J: TRBJ1-5
V: TRBV19
D: NA

CDR3: CAWSVRSWLAGGPVTYNEQFF
DNA: TGTGCCTGGAGTGTACGGAGTTGGCTAGCGGGAGGGCCGGTAACCTACAATGAGCAGTTCTTC
size: NA
J: TRBJ2-1
V: TRBV30
D: TRBD2

CDR3: CASSGSSLGTQYF
DNA: TGTGCCAGCAGTGGTAGCAGCCTAGGGACCCAGTACTTC
size: once
J: TRBJ2-5
V: TRBV2
D: NA

CDR3: CASTPGQGTDTQYF
DNA: TGTGCCAGCACCCCGGGACAGGGCACAGATACGCAGTATTTT
size: NA
J: TRBJ2-3
V: TRBV28
D: TRBD1

CDR3: CAIRSGGQETQYF
DNA: TGTGCCATCAGAAGTGGGGGGCAAGAGACCCAGTACTTC
size: NA
J: TRBJ2-5
V: TRBV10-3
D: NA

CDR3: CASSLGTATNYGYTF
DNA: TGTGCCAGCAGCTTGGGGACAGCCACTAACTATGGCTACACCTTC
size: NA
J: TRBJ1-2
V: TRBV5-4
D: NA

CDR3: CASSLKGNYGYTF
DNA: TGTGCCAGCAGTTTAAAGGGGAACTATGGCTACACCTTC
size: many
J: TRBJ1-2
V: TRBV27
D: NA

CDR3: CAISPGQGLSYEQYF
DNA: TGTGCCATCTCACCGGGACAGGGGCTCTCCTACGAGCAGTACTTC
size: NA
J: TRBJ2-7
V: TRBV28
D: TRBD1

CDR3: CASSVGSGGSTDTQYF
DNA: TGTGCCAGCAGTGTGGGGAGCGGAGGGAGCACAGATACGCAGTATTTT
size: NA
J: TRBJ2-3
V: TRBV6-1
D: NA

CDR3: CASSFFWSKSSYNEQFF
DNA: TGTGCCAGCAGCTTCTTCTGGAGCAAAAGCTCCTACAATGAGCAGTTCTTC
size: NA
J: TRBJ2-1
V: TRBV5-6
D: NA

CDR3: CASSWEGTDTQYF
DNA: TGTGCCAGCAGTTGGGAGGGCACAGATACGCAGTATTTT
size: NA
J: TRBJ2-3
V: TRBV6-6
D: NA

CDR3: CASSGYRADTIYF
DNA: TGCGCCAGCAGTGGGTACAGGGCCGACACCATATATTTT
size: NA
J: TRBJ1-3
V: TRBV10-1
D: NA

CDR3: CASRLLSPGTDTQYF
DNA: TGTGCCAGCAGGTTATTATCACCTGGCACAGATACGCAGTATTTT
size: NA
J: TRBJ2-3
V: TRBV28
D: NA

CDR3: CASRPTTGDEQYF
DNA: TGCGCCAGCAGGCCGACCACAGGGGACGAGCAGTACTTC
size: NA
J: TRBJ2-7
V: TRBV5-1
D: TRBD1

CDR3: CASSYQLSPDEKLFF
DNA: TGTGCCAGCAGCTACCAATTGAGTCCAGATGAAAAACTGTTTTTT
size: NA
J: TRBJ1-4
V: TRBV5-6
D: NA

CDR3: CASSHGGQNQPQHF
DNA: TGTGCCAGCAGCCACGGGGGACAAAATCAGCCCCAGCATTTT
size: once
J: TRBJ1-5
V: TRBV21-1
D: NA

CDR3: CASSLGGEGSDTQYF
DNA: TGTGCCAGCAGCTTAGGAGGAGAGGGGTCAGATACGCAGTATTTT
size: NA
J: TRBJ2-3
V: TRBV5-4
D: NA

CDR3: CASSLDWSSTDTQYF
DNA: TGCGCCAGCAGCTTGGACTGGTCGAGCACAGATACGCAGTATTTT
size: NA
J: TRBJ2-3
V: TRBV5-1
D: NA

CDR3: CASSLWFLPSGSSYNEQFF
DNA: TGTGCCAGCAGTTTATGGTTTTTGCCTAGCGGTTCCTCCTACAATGAGCAGTTCTTC
size: NA
J: TRBJ2-1
V: TRBV28
D: TRBD2

CDR3: CAWQGAGNTIYF
DNA: TGTGCCTGGCAGGGGGCAGGAAACACCATATATTTT
size: few
J: TRBJ1-3
V: TRBV30
D: TRBD1

CDR3: CASSPWTDTDTQYF
DNA: TGTGCCAGCTCACCATGGACAGACACAGATACGCAGTATTTT
size: once
J: TRBJ2-3
V: TRBV18
D: NA

CDR3: CASSPWSGTYEQYF
DNA: TGTGCCAGCAGCCCCTGGAGCGGGACCTACGAGCAGTACTTC
size: NA
J: TRBJ2-7
V: TRBV9
D: TRBD2

CDR3: CASSFLAGENNEQFF
DNA: TGCGCCAGCAGCTTCCTAGCGGGAGAAAACAATGAGCAGTTCTTC
size: NA
J: TRBJ2-1
V: TRBV5-1
D: TRBD2

CDR3: CAWSAGGAEAFF
DNA: TGTGCCTGGAGCGCGGGGGGGGCTGAAGCTTTCTTT
size: NA
J: TRBJ1-1
V: TRBV30
D: NA

CDR3: CASSPRSGTEAFF
DNA: TGTGCCAGCTCACCACGCAGCGGCACTGAAGCTTTCTTT
size: NA
J: TRBJ1-1
V: TRBV18
D: NA

CDR3: CASGGEVSYEQYF
DNA: TGTGCCAGCGGCGGGGAGGTCTCCTACGAGCAGTACTTC
size: NA
J: TRBJ2-7
V: TRBV2
D: NA

CDR3: CASSYGERDHNEQFF
DNA: TGTGCCAGCAGTTACGGGGAGCGGGACCACAATGAGCAGTTCTTC
size: NA
J: TRBJ2-1
V: TRBV6-6
D: TRBD2

CDR3: CSVGPRLTGDTQYF
DNA: TGCAGCGTCGGCCCCCGATTGACAGGAGATACGCAGTATTTT
size: NA
J: TRBJ2-3
V: TRBV29-1
D: NA

CDR3: CASSQVVVQGNYGYGYTF
DNA: TGTGCCAGCAGCCAAGTAGTTGTACAGGGGAATTATGGCTATGGCTACACCTTC
size: NA
J: TRBJ1-2
V: TRBV4-2
D: TRBD1

CDR3: CATFYKGGEPYF
DNA: TGTGCCACCTTTTATAAGGGAGGCGAGCCGTACTTC
size: once
J: TRBJ2-7
V: TRBV28
D: NA

CDR3: CASRSAGTDTQYF
DNA: TGTGCCAGCAGGTCAGCGGGCACAGATACGCAGTATTTT
size: NA
J: TRBJ2-3
V: TRBV25-1
D: NA